The rows below give T cell receptor beta chains drawn from one sample of a study of shared clonotypes between healthy human individuals. The assay was immunoSEQ multiplex PCR, and TCRdb's table has in-frame clones only and misses some. This sample has roughly 2 million clones; roughly 94% occur once, and the top ten carry 0.1% to 0.15%. Source material: naive CD4+ T cells sorted from blood. These receptors all stem from a man younger than 35 in good health. Each CDR3 is given with its conserved first and last residue. Fields, in order: J gene, V gene, CDR3 protein.

j_gene: TRBJ2-6; v_gene: TRBV2; CDR3aa: CASSGGWTNVLTF
j_gene: TRBJ1-1; v_gene: TRBV18; CDR3aa: CASSLSDRALNTEAFF
j_gene: TRBJ1-1; v_gene: TRBV11-2; CDR3aa: CASSPQGRLVTEAFF
j_gene: TRBJ2-1; v_gene: TRBV6-6; CDR3aa: CASSTARGNEQFF
j_gene: TRBJ1-1; v_gene: TRBV11-3; CDR3aa: CASSPRSGDTEAFF
j_gene: TRBJ2-7; v_gene: TRBV11-2; CDR3aa: CASNGYQGPISYEQYF
j_gene: TRBJ1-3; v_gene: TRBV21-1; CDR3aa: CASSKGRGYTIYF
j_gene: TRBJ2-7; v_gene: TRBV7-2; CDR3aa: CASSLAPAGNTHEQYF
j_gene: TRBJ2-3; v_gene: TRBV7-9; CDR3aa: CASTLLAGGPTDTQYF
j_gene: TRBJ2-7; v_gene: TRBV18; CDR3aa: CASSPTDYREQYF
j_gene: TRBJ2-7; v_gene: TRBV2; CDR3aa: CASSSPGQGPYEQYF
j_gene: TRBJ2-3; v_gene: TRBV13; CDR3aa: CASSLMGLVTDTQYF
j_gene: TRBJ2-7; v_gene: TRBV15; CDR3aa: CATSPDRWDEQYF
j_gene: TRBJ2-2; v_gene: TRBV5-1; CDR3aa: CASSYTGGAGTGELFF
j_gene: TRBJ1-3; v_gene: TRBV7-2; CDR3aa: CASSTRTGVGNTIYF
j_gene: TRBJ1-3; v_gene: TRBV7-2; CDR3aa: CASSLSPNGNTIYF
j_gene: TRBJ2-5; v_gene: TRBV2; CDR3aa: CASSWTEQETQYF
j_gene: TRBJ1-1; v_gene: TRBV7-8; CDR3aa: CASRDRGNTEAFF
j_gene: TRBJ1-2; v_gene: TRBV7-9; CDR3aa: CASSGSELAMANYGYTF
j_gene: TRBJ2-7; v_gene: TRBV6-5; CDR3aa: CASRPTGSYEQYF
j_gene: TRBJ2-3; v_gene: TRBV11-2; CDR3aa: CASSLSGDVSTDTQYF
j_gene: TRBJ2-1; v_gene: TRBV9; CDR3aa: CASSVGGAYEQFF
j_gene: TRBJ2-1; v_gene: TRBV11-3; CDR3aa: CASSLDVKANEQFF
j_gene: TRBJ2-2; v_gene: TRBV29-1; CDR3aa: CSASGNTGELFF
j_gene: TRBJ2-2; v_gene: TRBV30; CDR3aa: CAWSVGVTGELFF
j_gene: TRBJ1-1; v_gene: TRBV29-1; CDR3aa: CSVEAEGLSNTEAFF
j_gene: TRBJ2-1; v_gene: TRBV4-3; CDR3aa: CASSQGTLQINEQFF
j_gene: TRBJ1-3; v_gene: TRBV7-9; CDR3aa: CASSFFYRGQFSGNTIYF
j_gene: TRBJ1-1; v_gene: TRBV6-5; CDR3aa: CASNPTGGGRAAFF
j_gene: TRBJ1-1; v_gene: TRBV10-3; CDR3aa: CAISSDRAGMNTEAFF
j_gene: TRBJ2-1; v_gene: TRBV11-2; CDR3aa: CASSLEGRLAGDEQFF
j_gene: TRBJ1-5; v_gene: TRBV15; CDR3aa: CATSRDRGPNQPQHF
j_gene: TRBJ2-1; v_gene: TRBV5-4; CDR3aa: CASSKAGGGNNEQFF
j_gene: TRBJ2-6; v_gene: TRBV5-4; CDR3aa: CASSLPYGTGANVLTF
j_gene: TRBJ2-3; v_gene: TRBV5-1; CDR3aa: CANQDAGSSTDTQYF
j_gene: TRBJ2-5; v_gene: TRBV13; CDR3aa: CASSLYSGSTSETQYF
j_gene: TRBJ1-2; v_gene: TRBV5-1; CDR3aa: CASSLVTDSYGYTF
j_gene: TRBJ2-7; v_gene: TRBV7-6; CDR3aa: CASSPRTGGFDEQYF
j_gene: TRBJ1-2; v_gene: TRBV6-1; CDR3aa: CASRWTSQWAYGYTF
j_gene: TRBJ1-4; v_gene: TRBV10-3; CDR3aa: CAISELGQGSKKTNEKLFF
j_gene: TRBJ2-7; v_gene: TRBV27; CDR3aa: CASLRGGGKVREQYF
j_gene: TRBJ1-1; v_gene: TRBV6-5; CDR3aa: CASSPWPRGTEAFF
j_gene: TRBJ2-1; v_gene: TRBV29-1; CDR3aa: CSVDRRLAPEQFF
j_gene: TRBJ2-3; v_gene: TRBV9; CDR3aa: CASNRLSTDTQYF
j_gene: TRBJ2-5; v_gene: TRBV6-1; CDR3aa: CASSRPFQGETQYF
j_gene: TRBJ2-6; v_gene: TRBV5-1; CDR3aa: CASSPGGANVLTF
j_gene: TRBJ1-4; v_gene: TRBV2; CDR3aa: CASSEFRSTNEKLFF
j_gene: TRBJ2-7; v_gene: TRBV6-1; CDR3aa: CASSRDRGAHEQYF
j_gene: TRBJ2-7; v_gene: TRBV27; CDR3aa: CASSPSGTTEQYF
j_gene: TRBJ1-6; v_gene: TRBV19; CDR3aa: CASTSRRTGDSPLHF
j_gene: TRBJ1-4; v_gene: TRBV5-1; CDR3aa: CASSLEGGQSNEKLFF
j_gene: TRBJ2-1; v_gene: TRBV4-3; CDR3aa: CASSQDPGLAEQFF
j_gene: TRBJ2-2; v_gene: TRBV9; CDR3aa: CASSPSTVDTGELFF
j_gene: TRBJ2-2; v_gene: TRBV5-1; CDR3aa: CASRYGDTGELFF
j_gene: TRBJ2-6; v_gene: TRBV5-1; CDR3aa: CASSLQESGSYGANVLTF